The clone carrying this TCR beta chain was picked up a small number of times. This entry belongs to a study of graft-versus-host responses after intestinal transplantation. Study context: All of the recipients had induction that used anti-thymocyte globulin, then tacrolimus and steroids for approximately 3 years.

Measured with immunoSEQ multiplex PCR; TCRdb has only the in-frame clones, and not every one. The data contain 15,000 to 17,000 clones, roughly 35% of them singletons. This sample comprised alloreactive CD4+ T cells from a mixed lymphocyte reaction culture, obtained before intestinal transplant. Indicated subset: CFSE-low proliferating T cells sorted from roughly 6-day pre-transplant mixed lymphocyte reaction (GvH or HvG direction). The clonotype originates from a human patient who received an intestinal transplant.

CDR3 region: CASILTGQNTEAFF. The CDR3 DNA follows: TGTGCCAGCATACTGACAGGCCAGAACACTGAAGCTTTCTTT. The chain combines TRBV6-5 with TRBJ1-1, with D perhaps TRBD1 (6 bases). The CDR3 consists of 14 residues. Germline CDR1 MNHEY, CDR2 SVGAGI. The germline V and J ends were trimmed by 7 bases and 1 base, with 13 bases remaining between them.